One sample yielded the 22 T cell receptor beta chains listed below, sequenced in a study of T cells in Graves' hyperthyroidism and ophthalmopathy. RNA transcripts were the template for amplifying TCR beta CDR3 regions. TCR CDR3 underwent first-round RT-PCR with the HTBI primer set. Via MiXCR, TCRdb re-called the multiplex PCR reads, giving one row per CDR3 protein. The sample has fewer than 600,000 distinct CDR3 sequences; around 15% are singletons. Material for sequencing was blood. Receptors were obtained from a woman between 18 and 29 years old with Graves' hyperthyroidism.

This clonotype was recorded at least ten times. V gene TRBV12-3 or TRBV12-4 combines with J gene TRBJ1-1; the D is unclear. The CDR3 runs 11 residues. V was shortened by 7 bases and J by 10 bases, with 13 bases between the two germline ends. The CDR3 is CASTSGRLAFF. For the CDR3, the DNA is TGTGCCAGCACCTCAGGCCGTTTAGCTTTCTTT.

This clonotype was found many times. The rearrangement joins TRBV28 to TRBJ1-1; 7 bases map to TRBD1. The CDR3 extends over 15 amino acids. Germline V CDR1 and CDR2: MDHEN, SYDVKM. With V trimmed by 8 bases and J by 1 base, 10 bases remained unmatched. CDR3 sequence (DNA): TGTGCCAGCGGACCGACAGGGTATGGGAACACTGAAGCTTTCTTT. Residues: CASGPTGYGNTEAFF.

The rearrangement links TRBV24-1 to TRBJ2-1; 8 bases align to TRBD2. The V segment lost 2 bases and the J segment 1 base; nucleotides outside the gene matches: 6. The CDR3 is made up of 17 amino acids. Germline assignment: CDR1 KGHDR and CDR2 SFDVKD. For the CDR3, the DNA is TGTGCCACCAGTGATTATACGGGACTAGGGTCCTACAATGAGCAGTTCTTC. Translating gives CATSDYTGLGSYNEQFF.

The chain recombines TRBV9 with TRBJ2-2, with D perhaps TRBD1 (5 bases). The germline CDR1 and CDR2 sequences are SGDLS and YYNGEE. V was shortened by 0 bases and J by 3 bases, with 12 bases between the two germline ends. This CDR3 comprises 16 residues. DNA for the CDR3: TGTGCCAGCAGCGTAGCATTAGGGGATTACACCGGGGAGCTGTTTTTT. Encoded protein: CASSVALGDYTGELFF. The complete variable domain, with remaining parts taken from reference TRBV9 and TRBJ2-2, reads DSGVTQTPKHLITATGQRVTLRCSPRSGDLSVYWYQQSLDQGLQFLIQYYNGEERAKGNILERFSAQQFPDLHSELNLSSLELGDSALYFCASSVALGDYTGELFFGEGSRLTVL.

This clonotype was counted many times. V gene TRBV18 combines with J gene TRBJ2-7, with a possible D match to TRBD2 (5 bases). Per germline, CDR1 KGHSH and CDR2 LQKENI. The V end was cut by 3 bases, the J end by 4 bases, with 19 bases between. The CDR3 is 16 amino acids. The CDR3 loop reads CASSPLTTGRVYEQYF. The CDR3 DNA is TGTGCCAGCTCACCGCTGACTACGGGAAGAGTGTACGAGCAGTACTTC.

The rearrangement links TRBV2 to TRBJ2-7; D gene unclear. This CDR3 is built from 16 residues. The germline V gene encodes CDR1 SNHLY and CDR2 FYNNEI. Trimming cost V 2 bases and J 0 bases, with 14 bases left between them. The CDR3 DNA follows: TGTGCCAGCAGTGAAAGAGAGGTCAGGAGCTCCTACGAGCAGTACGTC. Amino acids: CASSEREVRSSYEQYV.

Regarding this clonotype: A read error may explain this, as a much larger clone is one base away. This chain uses TRBV2 with TRBJ2-2, with D unresolved. The CDR3 is 12 amino acids. V lost 6 bases and J 3 bases, leaving 5 bases between the germline ends. Germline V gene sequence: CDR1 SNHLY, CDR2 FYNNEI. The CDR3 here is CASRPHTGELFF. The CDR3 DNA reads TGTGCCAGCAGACCCCACACCGGGGAGCTGTTTTTT.

J is TRBJ1-3 and V is TRBV6-5; tentative D call: TRBD1 (6 bases). Between the trimmed V and J ends, which lost 2 bases and 4 bases, there was a span of 12 bases. The CDR3 is 15 amino acids. The germline V gene has CDR1 MNHEY and CDR2 SVGAGI. In DNA form, the CDR3 reads TGTGCCAGCAGTTACGGACAGACCGGAGGAAACACCATATATTTT. It translates to CASSYGQTGGNTIYF.

The gene calls are TRBV9 and TRBJ2-1; the D is unclear. V shed 0 bases and J shed 9 bases, with 16 bases lying between them. The length of the CDR3 is 15 residues. The V gene's germline CDR1 is SGDLS and CDR2 YYNGEE. The CDR3 here is CASSVEGQEWFEQFF. For the CDR3, the DNA is TGTGCCAGCAGCGTAGAGGGCCAGGAGTGGTTTGAGCAGTTCTTC. Together with reference TRBV9 and TRBJ2-1, the CDR3 gives the full variable domain: DSGVTQTPKHLITATGQRVTLRCSPRSGDLSVYWYQQSLDQGLQFLIQYYNGEERAKGNILERFSAQQFPDLHSELNLSSLELGDSALYFCASSVEGQEWFEQFFGPGTRLTVL.

This clonotype has at least ten counts. The chain carries TRBV24-1 and TRBJ2-7; TRBD1 matches at 9 bases. Germline-derived CDR1 and CDR2 are KGHDR and SFDVKD. This CDR3 contains 13 residues. V was clipped by 6 bases and J by 6 bases; unmatched bases: 5. CDR3 region: CATSRTGDGEQYF. The CDR3 bases are TGTGCCACCAGTAGGACAGGGGACGGCGAGCAGTACTTC.

This clonotype was recorded at least ten times. V and J are TRBV12-5 and TRBJ1-6, with 8 positions matching TRBD1. The CDR3 consists of 18 residues. The V and J ends lost 0 bases and 7 bases, in that order; junction bases with no gene match: 11. Germline-derived CDR1 and CDR2 are LGHNT and FRNRAP. This CDR3 is CASGLVAFSTGGNSPLHF. The CDR3 DNA is TGTGCTAGTGGTTTGGTAGCCTTTTCTACAGGGGGGAATTCACCCCTCCACTTT.

This clonotype has at least ten counts. This chain connects TRBV12-3 or TRBV12-4 to TRBJ2-2, with D tentatively TRBD2 (6 bases). This CDR3 is built from 15 residues. Trimming cost V 5 bases and J 3 bases, with 13 bases left between them. CDR3 DNA: TGTGCCAGCAGTCTAAGTAGCGGTCACACCGGGGAGCTGTTTTTT. Residues: CASSLSSGHTGELFF.

This clonotype has at least ten counts. This chain connects TRBV6-2 or TRBV6-3 to TRBJ2-4; 7 bases fit TRBD2. Looked up from germline, CDR1 is MNHEY and CDR2 is SVGEGT. The CDR3 is made up of 15 amino acids. With 6 bases clipped from V and 8 bases from J, the junction kept 13 bases outside the gene matches. CDR3 nucleotides: TGTGCCAGCAGGCAATCAGGCGGGAGCGATTACATTCAGTACTTC. Translation: CASRQSGGSDYIQYF.

This clonotype has at least ten counts. The rearrangement links TRBV12-3 or TRBV12-4 to TRBJ1-2, with D perhaps matching TRBD1 (6 bases). V gave up 1 base and J gave up 0 bases, with 18 bases separating them. CDR3 size: 18 residues. CDR3 residues: CASSLGTGTLKTNYGYTF. The CDR3 DNA is TGTGCCAGCAGTTTAGGTACCGGGACACTTAAAACTAACTATGGCTACACCTTC.

The chain carries TRBV10-1 and TRBJ2-3; D may be TRBD2 (6 bases). The CDR3 runs 14 residues. CDR1 WNHNN and CDR2 SYGVQD come from the germline V gene (reference sequence). The V gene lost 4 bases and the J gene lost 3 bases, with 11 bases spanning the gap. The CDR3 DNA reads TGCGCCAGCAGTGGAGGAGGGAAGACAGATACGCAGTATTTT. Residues: CASSGGGKTDTQYF.

This clonotype has a count of ten or more. V gene TRBV10-2 combines with J gene TRBJ1-2, with TRBD1 matching over 11 bases. The CDR3 runs to 17 residues. Germline CDR1 and CDR2: WSHSY and SAAADI. The V segment lost 2 bases and the J segment 2 bases; nucleotides outside the gene matches: 7. The CDR3 DNA reads TGCGCCAGCAGTGAGGGACAGGGGGCTTTAGCGAACTATGGCTACACCTTC. It translates to CASSEGQGALANYGYTF.

The chain couples TRBV30 to TRBJ1-1, with 9 bases fitting TRBD1. The germline V gene encodes CDR1 GTSNPN and CDR2 SVGIG (reference sequence). Trimming at V came to 5 bases and at J to 8 bases, leaving 0 bases not matched to a gene. This CDR3 spans 10 amino acids. CDR3 nucleotide sequence: TGTGCCTGGGGGACAGGGGAAGCTTTCTTT. Translated: CAWGTGEAFF.

Of note for this clonotype: Being one base from a much bigger clone, this may be a read error. The gene calls are TRBV24-1 and TRBJ2-1; the match to TRBD2 covers 10 bases. This CDR3 has 16 residues. V gave up 9 bases and J gave up 7 bases; unmatched junction bases: 14. CDR1 KGHDR and CDR2 SFDVKD come from the germline V gene. Written as DNA, the CDR3 is TGTGCCACCGGGACGAGGTATAGCGGGAGGTTAAATGAGCAGTTCTTC. It yields the protein CATGTRYSGRLNEQFF.

The chain employs TRBV5-1 and TRBJ2-1; 7 bases match TRBD2. The CDR3 has 16 residues. Germline V gives CDR1 SGHRS, CDR2 YFSETQ. The trim removed 0 bases at V and 6 bases at J, leaving 9 bases unmatched. The CDR3 DNA is TGCGCCAGCAGCTTGGATGAGGGCGGGAGTTCCAATGAGCAGTTCTTC. It specifies CASSLDEGGSSNEQFF.

The V and J genes are TRBV15 and TRBJ1-2, with unresolved D. The CDR3 extends over 14 amino acids. Per the germline V gene, CDR1 is LNHNV and CDR2 is YYDKDF (reference sequence). Trimming left V 5 bases short and J 5 bases short, with 15 bases between. The CDR3 is CATSSSRRGYGYTF. The CDR3 coding sequence is TGTGCCACCAGCTCCTCTCGCCGCGGGTATGGCTACACCTTC.

This clonotype was seen many times. J is TRBJ1-1 and V is TRBV19; D unresolved. Trimming stripped 6 bases from V and 6 bases from J, with 8 bases between. The germline V gene has CDR1 LNHDA and CDR2 SQIVND (reference sequence). The CDR3 totals 11 residues. CDR3 loop: CASRASAEAFF. The CDR3 region has the DNA TGTGCCAGTAGGGCCTCTGCTGAAGCTTTCTTT. Full variable domain (outside the CDR3, taken from reference TRBV19 and TRBJ1-1): DGGITQSPKYLFRKEGQNVTLSCEQNLNHDAMYWYRQDPGQGLRLIYYSQIVNDFQKGDIAEGYSVSREKKESFPLTVTSAQKNPTAFYLCASRASAEAFFGQGTRLTVV.

There are many counts of this clonotype. This chain uses TRBV12-3 or TRBV12-4 with TRBJ2-2, with D perhaps matching TRBD1 (5 bases). The ends were cut back, 7 bases at V and 4 bases at J, with 10 bases in the middle. There are 13 residues in the CDR3. CDR3 loop: CASKGWVTGELFF. The CDR3 DNA sequence: TGTGCCAGCAAGGGGTGGGTCACCGGGGAGCTGTTTTTT.